This T cell receptor beta chain was profiled in a study of CD8+CD57+ T cells in acquired aplastic anemia. Turning to the study itself: The average for DNA from sorted CD4+ and CD8+ cells was 3 to 4 ug.

The template used for profiling TCR beta VDJ and CDR3 was genomic DNA. TCRdb processed the reads anew with MiXCR; each CDR3 protein has one entry. The repertoire holds a few hundred thousand distinct CDR3 sequences, roughly 64% seen once, with more than 3.5% in the top ten. Comment on this clonotype: One end of the junction does not line up with germline, which may come from a read error.

CDR3 size: 15 residues. Germline V gene lookup returns CDR1 SEHNR and CDR2 FQNEAQ (reference sequence). What was sequenced was sorted CD4+, CD8+, or CD8+CD57+ T cells (not recorded which) from PBMCs. The chain joins TRBV7-9 to TRBJ2-1; 10 bases agree with TRBD2. The origin of this receptor is a human donor in good health, serving as a control. The CDR3 protein is CASSLGLLAGARQFF. In nucleotides, the CDR3 is TGTGCTAGCAGCTTAGGATTGCTAGCGGGGGCTCGACAGTTCTTC.